This T cell receptor (beta chain) was sequenced in a study of blood T cell repertoires in COVID-19. Libraries were prepared by immunoSEQ multiplex PCR; TCRdb keeps only in-frame clonotypes and omits some of them. The repertoire includes about 92,000 clones, over 60% of them detected once, and roughly 8.6% sits in the top ten. This clonotype was obtained from a man aged 50-59 years who had recovered from COVID-19. The sample was peripheral blood.

The CDR3 DNA follows: TGTGCCTGGAGTGTACAGGGGGCCCACGAGCAGTACTTC. Protein: CAWSVQGAHEQYF. J is TRBJ2-7 and V is TRBV30, with TRBD1 identical over 9 bases. After removal of 0 bases from V and 5 bases from J, the junction contained 2 bases not matched to a gene. Germline V gene lookup returns CDR1 GTSNPN and CDR2 SVGIG (reference sequence). CDR3 length: 13 residues.